These T cell receptor beta chains were read from a single sample in a study of blood T cell repertoires in COVID-19. TCRdb's copy holds only in-frame clones and misses some; the assay was immunoSEQ multiplex PCR. This sample has approximately 110,000 clones, with 88% found just once. Input material: peripheral blood. The receptors derive from a woman aged 45-60 years with active or convalescent COVID-19. CDR3s include the opening cysteine and the closing phenylalanine or tryptophan. The D gene is left open where the match is weak. Not every row has a clone size; where given, it reads once, few, many or a size class.

D	J	V	size	CDR3	DNA
TRBD1	TRBJ2-5	TRBV2	-	CASRRGTGWQETQYF	TGTGCCAGCAGGCGCGGGACAGGGTGGCAAGAGACCCAGTACTTC
-	TRBJ2-1	TRBV14	-	CASSQAGRSYNEQFF	TGTGCCAGCAGCCAGGCGGGACGCTCCTACAATGAGCAGTTCTTC
-	TRBJ1-3	TRBV28	-	CASSRREGGNTIYF	TGTGCCAGCAGTCGTCGGGAAGGCGGAAACACCATATATTTT
-	TRBJ2-7	TRBV4-1	-	CASSPSGSMGSEQYF	TGCGCCAGCAGCCCCTCCGGGTCGATGGGTAGCGAGCAGTACTTC
TRBD2	TRBJ2-3	TRBV4-2	-	CASSQTPGLAGEGEDTQYF	TGTGCCAGCAGCCAAACGCCGGGACTAGCGGGAGAGGGTGAAGATACGCAGTATTTT
TRBD1	TRBJ2-7	TRBV28	once	CASRRDRGPYEQYF	TGTGCCAGCAGAAGGGACAGGGGCCCCTACGAGCAGTACTTC
TRBD1	TRBJ2-1	TRBV28	-	CASSPHRGIGDEQFF	TGTGCCAGCAGTCCCCACAGGGGGATCGGTGATGAGCAGTTCTTC
TRBD2	TRBJ2-5	TRBV19	-	CASSIPAGTSGQETQYF	TGTGCCAGTAGTATTCCCGCCGGGACTAGCGGACAAGAGACCCAGTACTTC
-	TRBJ2-5	TRBV27	-	CASSPSYSQETQYF	TGTGCCAGCAGCCCCTCTTACAGCCAAGAGACCCAGTACTTC
TRBD2	TRBJ2-1	TRBV7-8	-	CASSVRAPGTSSYNEQFF	TGTGCCAGCAGCGTACGAGCCCCCGGGACTAGCTCCTACAATGAGCAGTTCTTC
TRBD2	TRBJ2-2	TRBV15	-	CATSRGLAGGVGELFF	TGTGCCACCAGCAGAGGTTTGGCGGGAGGGGTCGGGGAGCTGTTTTTT
-	TRBJ2-7	TRBV19	-	CASSIGGDSYEQYF	TGTGCCAGTAGTATAGGGGGAGACTCCTACGAGCAGTACTTC
TRBD2	TRBJ2-5	TRBV7-2	-	CASSLGGTSGRQTQYF	TGTGCCAGCAGCTTAGGTGGGACTAGCGGGAGGCAGACCCAGTACTTC
TRBD2	TRBJ2-3	TRBV24-1	-	CATSVGGSTDTQYF	TGTGCCACCAGTGTGGGGGGGTCCACAGATACGCAGTATTTT
TRBD2	TRBJ2-3	TRBV28	-	CASSFRGRGTDTQYF	TGTGCCAGCAGTTTCCGCGGGAGGGGTACAGATACGCAGTATTTT
-	TRBJ1-2	TRBV9	-	CASSAQREGGYTF	TGTGCCAGCAGCGCCCAAAGGGAGGGCGGCTACACCTTC
-	TRBJ2-7	TRBV28	-	CASSFSQATYEQYF	TGTGCCAGCAGTTTTTCCCAGGCCACCTACGAGCAGTACTTC
TRBD1	TRBJ1-2	TRBV4-1	-	CASSQDATGNYGYTF	TGCGCCAGCAGCCAAGACGCGACAGGGAACTATGGCTACACCTTC
TRBD2	TRBJ2-7	TRBV6-2/TRBV6-3	-	CASSYSSSGTSGILTAEQYF	TGTGCCAGCAGTTACTCTTCATCCGGGACTAGCGGGATTTTGACGGCTGAGCAGTACTTC
TRBD1	TRBJ2-4	TRBV28	-	CASSFVQGANKYF	TGTGCCAGCAGTTTTGTTCAGGGGGCGAATAAATACTTC
-	TRBJ2-1	TRBV12-5	-	CASGDNSYNEQFF	TGTGCTAGTGGCGACAATTCCTACAATGAGCAGTTCTTC
TRBD2	TRBJ2-5	TRBV3-1/TRBV3-2	-	CASSQGGLAGETQYF	TGTGCCAGCAGCCAGGGGGGACTAGCGGGGGAGACCCAGTACTTC
TRBD1	TRBJ1-3	TRBV2	-	CARTGAGNTIYF	TGTGCCAGGACAGGGGCTGGAAACACCATATATTTT
-	TRBJ1-6	TRBV30	-	CACDSRGSYNSPLHF	TGTGCCTGCGACTCCAGAGGGTCCTATAATTCACCCCTCCACTTT
TRBD1	TRBJ2-1	TRBV27	-	CASSGTGPYNEQFF	TGTGCCAGCAGTGGGACAGGGCCCTACAATGAGCAGTTCTTC
-	TRBJ1-3	TRBV7-8	-	CASSLGQGNAGNTIYF	TGTGCCAGCAGCTTAGGCCAGGGGAATGCTGGAAACACCATATATTTT
TRBD1	TRBJ2-5	TRBV28	few	CASSPQGVETQYF	TGTGCCAGCAGTCCGCAGGGGGTGGAGACCCAGTACTTC
-	TRBJ2-3	TRBV3-1/TRBV3-2	-	CASSLGGRSRDTQYF	TGTGCCAGCAGCCTAGGGGGTCGCAGTAGAGATACGCAGTATTTT
TRBD1	TRBJ1-5	TRBV19	-	CASSYRTGTFYQPQHF	TGTGCCAGTAGTTACCGGACAGGGACCTTTTATCAGCCCCAGCATTTT
-	TRBJ2-7	TRBV20-1	-	CSASFRGGYEQYF	TGCAGTGCTAGTTTCAGAGGGGGCTACGAGCAGTACTTC
TRBD1	TRBJ2-1	TRBV7-2	few	CASSLNPPGQGNEQFF	TGTGCCAGCAGCTTAAACCCCCCGGGACAGGGCAATGAGCAGTTCTTC
TRBD1	TRBJ2-5	TRBV28	-	CASKRTGIYGGQETQYF	TGTGCCAGCAAACGGACAGGGATCTATGGGGGTCAAGAGACCCAGTACTTC
-	TRBJ1-5	TRBV19	-	CASSPRLGHYNQPQHF	TGTGCCAGTAGTCCCCGCCTGGGACACTACAATCAGCCCCAGCATTTT
-	TRBJ1-6	TRBV4-2	-	CASSQEGSGFSPLHF	TGTGCCAGCAGCCAAGAGGGGTCGGGGTTTTCACCCCTCCACTTT
-	TRBJ2-5	TRBV2	-	CASNFGVGETQYF	TGTGCCAGCAATTTCGGGGTGGGGGAGACCCAGTACTTC
TRBD2	TRBJ2-7	TRBV28	-	CASSAREGTTSRYEQYF	TGTGCCAGCAGCGCCCGGGAGGGAACGACTAGCAGGTACGAGCAGTACTTC
TRBD1	TRBJ1-1	TRBV4-2	-	CASSRPGQGTGDTEAFF	TGTGCCAGCAGCCGGCCCGGACAGGGAACAGGGGACACTGAAGCTTTCTTT
-	TRBJ2-5	TRBV7-2	-	CASSLYRSEETQYF	TGTGCCAGCAGCTTATATAGATCTGAGGAGACCCAGTACTTC
TRBD1	TRBJ2-3	TRBV18	-	CASSPQGAIGVDTQYF	TGTGCCAGCTCACCGCAGGGGGCTATAGGAGTAGATACGCAGTATTTT
TRBD1	TRBJ2-1	TRBV28	-	CASSLLAGGNEQFF	TGTGCCAGCAGTTTATTAGCAGGGGGCAATGAGCAGTTCTTC
-	TRBJ2-7	TRBV5-1	-	CASSLGGVGYEQYF	TGCGCCAGCAGCTTAGGGGGTGTTGGCTACGAGCAGTACTTC
-	TRBJ2-7	TRBV6-6	once	CASSSPFVSYEQYF	TGTGCCAGCAGTTCCCCGTTCGTTTCCTACGAGCAGTACTTC
TRBD2	TRBJ2-2	TRBV7-2	-	CASSLPPWGAGGNTGELFF	TGTGCCAGCAGCTTACCCCCTTGGGGAGCGGGAGGAAACACCGGGGAGCTGTTTTTT
-	TRBJ2-2	TRBV10-3	few	CASRTAPNTGELFF	TGTGCCTCCCGGACTGCCCCGAACACCGGGGAGCTGTTTTTT
-	TRBJ1-1	TRBV18	-	CASSLRADYTEAFF	TGTGCCAGCTCACTCAGGGCAGACTACACTGAAGCTTTCTTT
-	TRBJ2-3	TRBV6-1	-	CASSETRQSTDTQYF	TGTGCCAGCAGTGAGACTAGGCAAAGCACAGATACGCAGTATTTT
-	TRBJ1-1	TRBV28	-	CASRPQGTEAFF	TGTGCCAGCAGACCCCAGGGAACTGAAGCTTTCTTT
-	TRBJ2-1	TRBV12-5	-	CASGLRGERFF	TGTGCTAGTGGTTTAAGGGGTGAGCGGTTCTTC